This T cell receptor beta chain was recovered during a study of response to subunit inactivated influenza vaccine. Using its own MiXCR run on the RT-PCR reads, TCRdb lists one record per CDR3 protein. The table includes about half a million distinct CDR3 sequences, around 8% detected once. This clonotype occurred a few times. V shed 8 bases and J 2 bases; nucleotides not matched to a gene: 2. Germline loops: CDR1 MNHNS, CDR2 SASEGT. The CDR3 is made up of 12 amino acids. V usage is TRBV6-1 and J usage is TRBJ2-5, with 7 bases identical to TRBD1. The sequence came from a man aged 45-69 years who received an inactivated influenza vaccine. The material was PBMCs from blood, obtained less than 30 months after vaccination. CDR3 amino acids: CASGQVQETQYF. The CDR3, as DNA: TGTGCCAGCGGACAGGTACAAGAGACCCAGTACTTC.